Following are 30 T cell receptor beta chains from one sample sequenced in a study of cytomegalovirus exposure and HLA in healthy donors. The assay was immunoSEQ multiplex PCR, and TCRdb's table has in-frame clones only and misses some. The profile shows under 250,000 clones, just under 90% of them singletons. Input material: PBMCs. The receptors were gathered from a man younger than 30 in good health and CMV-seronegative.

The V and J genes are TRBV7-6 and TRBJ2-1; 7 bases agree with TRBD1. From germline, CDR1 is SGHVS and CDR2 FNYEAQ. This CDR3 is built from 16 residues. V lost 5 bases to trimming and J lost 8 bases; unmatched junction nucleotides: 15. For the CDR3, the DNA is TGTGCCAGCAGCCCCACGACAGGGTCGGCATCGGATGAGCAGTTCTTC. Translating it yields CASSPTTGSASDEQFF.

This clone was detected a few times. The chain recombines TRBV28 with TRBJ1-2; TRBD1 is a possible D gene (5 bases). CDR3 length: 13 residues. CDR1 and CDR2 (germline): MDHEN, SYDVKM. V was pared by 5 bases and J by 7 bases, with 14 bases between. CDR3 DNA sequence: TGTGCCAGCAGTCCTCGGGGGTTGAGTGGCTACACCTTC. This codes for CASSPRGLSGYTF.

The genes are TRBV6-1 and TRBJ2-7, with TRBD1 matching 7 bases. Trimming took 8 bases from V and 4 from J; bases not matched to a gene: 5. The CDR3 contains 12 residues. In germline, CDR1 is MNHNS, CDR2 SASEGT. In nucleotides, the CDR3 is TGTGCCAGCTCGGGACAGACTTACGAGCAGTACTTC. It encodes CASSGQTYEQYF.

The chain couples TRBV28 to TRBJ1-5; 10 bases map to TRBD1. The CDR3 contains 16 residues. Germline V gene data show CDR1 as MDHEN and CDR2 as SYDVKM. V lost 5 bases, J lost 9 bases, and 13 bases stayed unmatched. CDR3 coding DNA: TGTGCCAGCAGTGCATTCCGGGACAGGGGCGTACGGCCCCAGCATTTT. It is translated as CASSAFRDRGVRPQHF.

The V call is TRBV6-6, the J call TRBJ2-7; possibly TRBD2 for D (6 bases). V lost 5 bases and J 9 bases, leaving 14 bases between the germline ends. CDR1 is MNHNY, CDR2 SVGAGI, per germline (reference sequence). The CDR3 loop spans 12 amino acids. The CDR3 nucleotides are TGTGCCAGCAGTCCAGGGACTGTAGGGCAGTACTTC. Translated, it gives CASSPGTVGQYF.

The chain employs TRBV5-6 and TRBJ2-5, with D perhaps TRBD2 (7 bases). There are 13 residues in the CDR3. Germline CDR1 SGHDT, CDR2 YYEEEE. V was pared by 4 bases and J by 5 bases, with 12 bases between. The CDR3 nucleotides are TGTGCCAGCAGCCGGGGGGCGGGGGAGACCCAGTACTTC. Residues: CASSRGAGETQYF.

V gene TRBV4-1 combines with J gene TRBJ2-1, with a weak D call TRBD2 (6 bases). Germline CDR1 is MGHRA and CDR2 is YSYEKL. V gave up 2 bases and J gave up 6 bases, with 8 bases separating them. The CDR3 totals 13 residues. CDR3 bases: TGCGCCAGCAGCCAACAGACTAGCAATGAGCAGTTCTTC. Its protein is CASSQQTSNEQFF.

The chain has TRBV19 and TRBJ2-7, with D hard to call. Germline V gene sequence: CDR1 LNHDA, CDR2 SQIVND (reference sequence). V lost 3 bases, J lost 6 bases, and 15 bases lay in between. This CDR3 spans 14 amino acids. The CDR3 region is CASSILRSNAEQYF. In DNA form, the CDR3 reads TGTGCCAGTAGTATTCTTAGATCCAACGCCGAGCAGTACTTC.

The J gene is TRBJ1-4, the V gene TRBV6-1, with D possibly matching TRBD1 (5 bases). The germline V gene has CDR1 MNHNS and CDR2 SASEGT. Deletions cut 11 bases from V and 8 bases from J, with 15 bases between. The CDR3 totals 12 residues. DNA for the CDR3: TGTGCCGCACGGGGAGGGGTCGAAAAACTGTTTTTT. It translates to CAARGGVEKLFF.

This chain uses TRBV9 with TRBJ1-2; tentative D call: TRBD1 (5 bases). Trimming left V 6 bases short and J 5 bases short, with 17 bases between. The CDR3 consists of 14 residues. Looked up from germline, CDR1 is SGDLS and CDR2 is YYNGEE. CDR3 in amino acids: CASTDVRGGYGYTF. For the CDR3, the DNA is TGTGCCAGCACCGACGTGCGGGGGGGGTATGGCTACACCTTC.

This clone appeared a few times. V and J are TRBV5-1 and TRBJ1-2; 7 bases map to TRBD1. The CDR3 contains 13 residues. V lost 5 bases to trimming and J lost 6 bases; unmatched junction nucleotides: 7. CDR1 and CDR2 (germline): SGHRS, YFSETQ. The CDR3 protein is CASSGGGVDGYTF. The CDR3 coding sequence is TGCGCCAGCAGTGGAGGGGGCGTCGATGGCTACACCTTC.

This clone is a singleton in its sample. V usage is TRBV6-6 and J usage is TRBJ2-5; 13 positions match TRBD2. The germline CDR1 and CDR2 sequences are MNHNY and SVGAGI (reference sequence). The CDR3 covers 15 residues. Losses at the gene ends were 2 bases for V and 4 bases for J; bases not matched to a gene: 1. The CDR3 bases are TGTGCCAGCAGTTACAGGACTAGCGGGGGAGAGACCCAGTACTTC. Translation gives CASSYRTSGGETQYF.

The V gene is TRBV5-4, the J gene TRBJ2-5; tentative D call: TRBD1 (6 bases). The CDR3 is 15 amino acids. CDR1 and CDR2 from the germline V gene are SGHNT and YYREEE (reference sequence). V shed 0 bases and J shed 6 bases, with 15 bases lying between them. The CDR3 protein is CASSLATGQRQTQYF. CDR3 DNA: TGTGCCAGCAGCTTGGCCACGGGACAACGGCAGACCCAGTACTTC.

CDR3 residues: CATNHGTGFNEQYF. CDR3 nucleotide sequence: TGTGCCACCAATCACGGGACAGGGTTTAACGAGCAGTACTTC. The chain joins TRBV19 to TRBJ2-7; TRBD1 matches 9 bases. CDR1 LNHDA and CDR2 SQIVND come from the germline V gene (reference sequence). This CDR3 region has 14 residues. With 10 bases clipped from V and 5 bases from J, the junction kept 12 bases outside the gene matches.

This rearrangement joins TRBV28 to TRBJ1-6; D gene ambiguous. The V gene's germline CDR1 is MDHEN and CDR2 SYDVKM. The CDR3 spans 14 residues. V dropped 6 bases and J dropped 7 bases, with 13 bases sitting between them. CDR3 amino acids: CASRRGARNSPLHF. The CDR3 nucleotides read TGTGCCAGCAGACGGGGAGCGAGGAATTCACCCCTCCACTTT.

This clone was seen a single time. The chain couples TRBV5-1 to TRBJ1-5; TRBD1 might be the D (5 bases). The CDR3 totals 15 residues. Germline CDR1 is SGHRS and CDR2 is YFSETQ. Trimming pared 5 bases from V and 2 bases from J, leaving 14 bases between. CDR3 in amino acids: CASRESGSGNQPQHF. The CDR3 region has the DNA TGCGCCAGCAGAGAATCAGGGTCTGGCAATCAGCCCCAGCATTTT.

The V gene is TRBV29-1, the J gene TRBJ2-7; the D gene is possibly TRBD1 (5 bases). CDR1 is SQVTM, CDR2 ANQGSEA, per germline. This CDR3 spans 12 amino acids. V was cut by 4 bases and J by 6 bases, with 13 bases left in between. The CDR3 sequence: CSVVVGAREQYF. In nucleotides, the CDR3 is TGCAGCGTTGTGGTTGGGGCACGCGAGCAGTACTTC.

CDR3 sequence: CAWSVQYGYTF. The DNA of the CDR3 is TGTGCCTGGAGTGTACAGTATGGCTACACCTTC. The chain uses TRBV30 and TRBJ1-2; the D is unclear. The germline gives CDR1 GTSNPN, CDR2 SVGIG (reference sequence). The V end lost 0 bases, the J end lost 5 bases, and 4 bases lay between the germline ends. This CDR3 is 11 amino acids long.

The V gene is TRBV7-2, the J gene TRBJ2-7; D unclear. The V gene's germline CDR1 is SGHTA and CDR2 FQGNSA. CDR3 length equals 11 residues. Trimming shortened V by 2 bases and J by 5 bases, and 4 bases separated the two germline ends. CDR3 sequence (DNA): TGTGCCAGCAGCTTAAATAACGAGCAGTACTTC. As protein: CASSLNNEQYF.

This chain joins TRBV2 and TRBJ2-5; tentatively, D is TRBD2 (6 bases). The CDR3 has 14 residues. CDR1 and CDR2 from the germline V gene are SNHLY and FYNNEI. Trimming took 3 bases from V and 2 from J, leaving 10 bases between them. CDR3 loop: CASSDGRGQETQYF. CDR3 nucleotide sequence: TGTGCCAGCAGTGACGGGAGAGGGCAAGAGACCCAGTACTTC.

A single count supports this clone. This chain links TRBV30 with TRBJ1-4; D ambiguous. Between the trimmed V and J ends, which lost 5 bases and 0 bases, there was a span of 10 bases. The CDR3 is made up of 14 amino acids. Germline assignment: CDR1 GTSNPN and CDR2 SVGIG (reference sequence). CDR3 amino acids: CAWSSRATNEKLFF. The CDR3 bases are TGTGCCTGGTCATCCCGGGCAACTAATGAAAAACTGTTTTTT.

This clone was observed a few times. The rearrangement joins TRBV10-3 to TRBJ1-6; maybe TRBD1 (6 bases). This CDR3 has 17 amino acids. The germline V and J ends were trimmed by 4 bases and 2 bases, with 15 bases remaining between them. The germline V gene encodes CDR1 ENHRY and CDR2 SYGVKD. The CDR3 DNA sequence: TGTGCCATCAGTGGGGGGCCCGGGGTTCCCTATAATTCACCCCTCCACTTT. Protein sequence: CAISGGPGVPYNSPLHF.

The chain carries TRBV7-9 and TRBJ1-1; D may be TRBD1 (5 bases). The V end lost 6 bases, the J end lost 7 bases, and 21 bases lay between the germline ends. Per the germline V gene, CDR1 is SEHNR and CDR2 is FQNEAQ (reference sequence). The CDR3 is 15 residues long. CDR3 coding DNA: TGTGCCAGCAGTCCACCTGCGTCCAGGGACTTTGAAGCTTTCTTT. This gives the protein CASSPPASRDFEAFF.

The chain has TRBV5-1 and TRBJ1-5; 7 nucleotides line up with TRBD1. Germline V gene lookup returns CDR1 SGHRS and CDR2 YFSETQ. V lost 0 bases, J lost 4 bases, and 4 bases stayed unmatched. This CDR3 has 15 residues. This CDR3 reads CASSLGDSFNQPQHF. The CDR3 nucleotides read TGCGCCAGCAGCTTGGGGGACAGCTTTAATCAGCCCCAGCATTTT. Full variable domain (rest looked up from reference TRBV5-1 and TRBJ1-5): KAGVTQTPRYLIKTRGQQVTLSCSPISGHRSVSWYQQTPGQGLQFLFEYFSETQRNKGNFPGRFSGRQFSNSRSEMNVSTLELGDSALYLCASSLGDSFNQPQHFGDGTRLSIL.

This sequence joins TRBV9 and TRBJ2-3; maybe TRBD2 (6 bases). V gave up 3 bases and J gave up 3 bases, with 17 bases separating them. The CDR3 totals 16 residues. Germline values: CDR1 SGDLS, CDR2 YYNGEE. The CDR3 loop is CASSETSSIETDTQYF. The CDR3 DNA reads TGTGCCAGCAGCGAGACTAGTTCTATAGAGACAGATACGCAGTATTTT.

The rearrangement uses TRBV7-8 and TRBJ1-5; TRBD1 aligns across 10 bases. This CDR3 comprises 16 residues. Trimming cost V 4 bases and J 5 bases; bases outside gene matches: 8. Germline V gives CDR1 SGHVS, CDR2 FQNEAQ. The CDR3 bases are TGTGCCAGCAGCTCCTCGGGACAGGGGATGTATCAGCCCCAGCATTTT. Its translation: CASSSSGQGMYQPQHF.

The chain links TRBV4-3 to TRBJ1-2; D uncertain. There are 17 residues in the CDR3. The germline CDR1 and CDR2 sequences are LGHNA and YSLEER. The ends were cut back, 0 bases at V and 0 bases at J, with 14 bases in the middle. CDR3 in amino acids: CASSQELVPTANYGYTF. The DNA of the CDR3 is TGCGCCAGCAGCCAAGAGTTGGTGCCTACAGCTAACTATGGCTACACCTTC.

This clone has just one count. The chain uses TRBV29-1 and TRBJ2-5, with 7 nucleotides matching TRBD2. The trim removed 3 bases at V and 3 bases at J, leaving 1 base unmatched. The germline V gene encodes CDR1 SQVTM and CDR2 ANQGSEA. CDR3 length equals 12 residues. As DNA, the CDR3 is TGCAGCGTTGACAGCGGGGAAGAGACCCAGTACTTC. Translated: CSVDSGEETQYF.

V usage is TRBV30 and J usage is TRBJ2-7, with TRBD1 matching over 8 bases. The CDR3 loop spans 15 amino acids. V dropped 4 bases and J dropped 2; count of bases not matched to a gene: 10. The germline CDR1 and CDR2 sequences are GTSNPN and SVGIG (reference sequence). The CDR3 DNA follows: TGTGCCTGGATGCCACAGGGGGTTATCACCTACGAGCAGTACTTC. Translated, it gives CAWMPQGVITYEQYF.

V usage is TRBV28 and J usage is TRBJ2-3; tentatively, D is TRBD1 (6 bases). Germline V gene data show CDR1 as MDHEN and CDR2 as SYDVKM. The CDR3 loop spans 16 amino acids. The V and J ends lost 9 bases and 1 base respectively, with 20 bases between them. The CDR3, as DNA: TGTGCCAGTGCCCTACAGGGCATCGTTGGCACAGATACGCAGTATTTT. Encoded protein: CASALQGIVGTDTQYF.